This T cell receptor beta chain was identified in a study of beta chain features in type 1 diabetes. Overall study: Age, gender and cell yields were alike across patients and healthy donors. Study findings and constraints: VDJ junctions in type 1 diabetes patients carried more deletions and fewer insertions. A greater similarity of naive, central memory and Treg TCRB repertoires was seen among patients than among healthy donors.

A remark on this clone: Its antigen is unidentified.

All of the isolated RNA was reverse transcribed, so expressed TCRB transcripts were sequenced. The method was immunoSEQ multiplex PCR; TCRdb's version includes in-frame clones alone and lacks a portion of them. The profile covers over 500,000 clones, with roughly 16% appearing a single time and around 0.1% taken by the ten largest. Deletions cut 4 bases from V and 6 bases from J, with 17 bases between. The CDR3 is 15 residues long. Germline V CDR1 and CDR2: SGHNT, YYREEE (reference sequence). This sequence was found in a man aged 18 to 30 in good health. V usage is TRBV5-4 and J usage is TRBJ2-1; tentatively, D is TRBD2 (7 bases). The sample was naive CD4+ T cells from blood. The chain's CDR3 is CASSQGGGAGNEQFF. The DNA of the CDR3 is TGTGCCAGCAGCCAAGGCGGGGGCGCCGGCAATGAGCAGTTCTTC.